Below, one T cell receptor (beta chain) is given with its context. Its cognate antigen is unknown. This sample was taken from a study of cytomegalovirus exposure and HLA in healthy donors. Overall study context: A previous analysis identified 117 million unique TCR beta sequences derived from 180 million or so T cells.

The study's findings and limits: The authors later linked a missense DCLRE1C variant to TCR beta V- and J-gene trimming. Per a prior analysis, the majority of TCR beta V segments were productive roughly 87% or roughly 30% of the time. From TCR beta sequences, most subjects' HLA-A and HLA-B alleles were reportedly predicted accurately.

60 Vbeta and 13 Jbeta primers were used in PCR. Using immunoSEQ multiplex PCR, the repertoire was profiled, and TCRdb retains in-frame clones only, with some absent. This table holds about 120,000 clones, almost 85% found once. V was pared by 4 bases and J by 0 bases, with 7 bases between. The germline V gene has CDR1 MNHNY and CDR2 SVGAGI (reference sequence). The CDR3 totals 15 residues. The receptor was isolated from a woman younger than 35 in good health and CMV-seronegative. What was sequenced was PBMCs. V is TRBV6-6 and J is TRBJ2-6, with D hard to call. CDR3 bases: TGTGCCAGCAGTTCTGTTCTCTCTGGGGCCAACGTCCTGACTTTC. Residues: CASSSVLSGANVLTF.